The clone carrying this T cell receptor (beta chain) is labeled medium-sized. Its matching antigen is unknown. Treatment meaning: roughly 10-day PBMC culture with coronavirus spike peptide pools or control peptides (ViraFEST assay). ViraFEST relied on peptide pools to expand antigen-specific T cells; the TCRs were sequenced afterward. The sample comes from a study of vaccination and CD4 T cells after COVID-19. Overall study findings and caveats: Median numbers of SARS-CoV-2-reactive clonotypes increased from approximately 23 to 38 (not a significant change).

V shed 0 bases and J 5 bases; nucleotides not matched to a gene: 2. The CDR3 covers 14 residues. The germline gives CDR1 LNHDA, CDR2 SQIVND (reference sequence). The Oncomine TCR Beta short-read assay was applied to DNA of cultured CD4+ T cells. Cultures of CD4+ T cells served as the source for extracting genomic DNA. One entry per CDR3 protein, called by TCRdb with MiXCR from the PCR reads. The profile covers some 4,000 distinct CDR3 sequences, with 21% appearing a single time and about 24% taken by the ten largest. The genes are TRBV19 and TRBJ2-7; the match to TRBD1 covers 9 bases. The sequence was obtained from a human donor who had recovered from COVID-19. The sequencing sample was made of CD4+ T cells from blood, cultured in vitro. The CDR3 here is CASSIEDRGHEQYF. The DNA for the CDR3 is TGTGCCAGTAGTATAGAGGACAGGGGCCACGAGCAGTACTTC.